The 11 T cell receptor beta chains below were found in one sample sequenced in a study of long-term antiretroviral therapy in people with HIV. Sequencing relied on immunoSEQ assay v3.0, run at survey level. Here immunoSEQ multiplex PCR was the method, and the copy in TCRdb shows in-frame clones only, minus some. This sample has tens of thousands of clones, with about 83% found just once. The sample consisted of unsorted PBMCs, taken 2 years after starting antiretroviral therapy. The origin of the receptors is a woman aged 45-59 years with HIV.

The J gene is TRBJ1-1, the V gene TRBV29-1; no reliable D call. V lost 7 bases to trimming and J lost 0 bases, with 18 bases between them. The CDR3 has 15 residues. Germline V gives CDR1 SQVTM, CDR2 ANQGSEA. The CDR3 coding sequence is TGCAGCGGGGGAGAGGGAATAACTATGAACACTGAAGCTTTCTTT. Amino acid sequence: CSGGEGITMNTEAFF.

The chain combines TRBV7-3 with TRBJ2-7; possibly TRBD1 or TRBD2 for D (5 bases each). CDR3 length: 13 amino acids. CDR1 and CDR2 (germline): SGHTA, FQGTGA. Between the trimmed V and J ends, which lost 3 bases and 5 bases, there was a span of 11 bases. CDR3 sequence reads: CASSLSRENEQYF. CDR3 in DNA: TGTGCCAGCAGCTTGTCCAGGGAGAACGAGCAGTACTTC.

CDR3 sequence reads: CASRSGPIQFF. The CDR3 DNA sequence: TGTGCCAGCAGATCTGGACCGATTCAGTTCTTC. This chain links TRBV7-9 with TRBJ2-1; no reliable D call. The CDR3 extends over 11 amino acids. Germline CDR1 and CDR2: SEHNR and FQNEAQ (reference sequence). V was cut by 6 bases and J by 13 bases, with 13 bases left in between.

This clone turned up a few times. V gene TRBV5-1 combines with J gene TRBJ2-3, with TRBD2 as a possible D gene (6 bases). The CDR3 is 15 residues long. The germline V gene encodes CDR1 SGHRS and CDR2 YFSETQ. V dropped 5 bases and J dropped 0 bases, with 13 bases sitting between them. This CDR3 is CASRGSGTSTDTQYF. The DNA for the CDR3 is TGCGCCAGCAGGGGTAGCGGAACTAGCACAGATACGCAGTATTTT.

This chain uses TRBV2 with TRBJ2-7; D possibly matches TRBD1 or TRBD2 (5 bases each). The CDR3 totals 16 residues. With 6 bases removed from V and 6 bases from J, the gap between germline ends came to 24 bases. Germline CDR1 SNHLY, CDR2 FYNNEI. The CDR3 loop reads CASSERQRAGTSEQYV. DNA for the CDR3: TGTGCCAGCAGCGAGAGGCAGAGAGCAGGGACCTCCGAGCAGTACGTC.

This chain joins TRBV10-2 and TRBJ2-1; the D is unclear. V was trimmed by 5 bases and J by 4 bases, leaving 3 bases between them. Germline-derived CDR1 and CDR2 are WSHSY and SAAADI. The CDR3 covers 11 residues. The CDR3 protein is CASSRYNEQFF. Here the CDR3 DNA reads TGCGCCAGCAGTCGTTACAATGAGCAGTTCTTC.

The V call is TRBV5-1, the J call TRBJ2-7; 10 bases agree with TRBD2. The trim removed 0 bases at V and 12 bases at J, leaving 9 bases unmatched. The CDR3 contains 14 residues. Per germline, CDR1 SGHRS and CDR2 YFSETQ. CDR3 sequence reads: CASSLDGLAAPGYF. CDR3 DNA: TGCGCCAGCAGCTTGGACGGACTAGCGGCTCCGGGGTACTTC.

This clone was seen a single time. The CDR3 DNA reads as TGTGCCAGCAGTTCAAGGACAGGTCGTAGGACTGAAGCTTTCTTT. Amino acids: CASSSRTGRRTEAFF. V gene TRBV27 combines with J gene TRBJ1-1, with 7 nucleotides matching TRBD1. The V segment lost 4 bases and the J segment 5 bases; nucleotides outside the gene matches: 10. Germline assignment: CDR1 MNHEY and CDR2 SMNVEV (reference sequence). The CDR3 spans 15 residues.

This chain connects TRBV4-1 to TRBJ2-7; unclear D gene. The CDR3 loop spans 14 amino acids. Germline loops: CDR1 MGHRA, CDR2 YSYEKL. Trimming left V 5 bases short and J 1 base short, with 12 bases between. CDR3 sequence: CASSVRSISYEQYF. The CDR3 DNA reads TGCGCCAGCAGCGTTAGGTCAATTTCCTACGAGCAGTACTTC.

This chain connects TRBV4-1 to TRBJ1-5; no definite D call. This CDR3 contains 16 residues. Germline-derived CDR1 and CDR2 are MGHRA and YSYEKL. The V end was cut by 1 base, the J end by 9 bases, with 19 bases between. CDR3 region: CASSQVVRGMVRPQHF. DNA for the CDR3: TGCGCCAGCAGCCAAGTAGTTCGGGGAATGGTACGGCCCCAGCATTTT.

The chain uses TRBV12-5 and TRBJ1-1; possible D gene TRBD1, 6 bases. CDR3 length: 14 amino acids. The germline CDR1 and CDR2 sequences are LGHNT and FRNRAP. Trimming left V 4 bases short and J 2 bases short, with 11 bases between. CDR3 region: CASGSQGTNTEAFF. The CDR3 DNA reads TGTGCTAGTGGTTCCCAGGGGACCAACACTGAAGCTTTCTTT.